The clone carrying this TCR beta chain was seen just once. CDR1 and CDR2 (germline): MNHNS, SASEGT. The CDR3 spans 14 residues. Trimming shortened V by 3 bases and J by 7 bases, and 13 bases separated the two germline ends. Healthy bone marrow donors made up the cohort. This sample is drawn from a study of cytomegalovirus exposure and HLA in healthy donors. Primers for the PCR totalled 60 Vbeta and 13 Jbeta. Using immunoSEQ multiplex PCR, the repertoire was profiled, and TCRdb retains in-frame clones only, with some absent. This table has roughly 90,000 clones, over 75% appearing once. This TCR was recovered from a man aged 18 to 29 in good health and CMV-seronegative. The source material was PBMCs. V is TRBV6-1 and J is TRBJ1-5; D is unresolved. DNA of the CDR3: TGTGCCAGCAGTGAGAATTGGTCGGGACAGCCCCAGCATTTT. It encodes CASSENWSGQPQHF.